The 32 T cell receptor beta chains below were found in one sample sequenced in a study of somatic mutations in cytotoxic T cells in rheumatoid arthritis. Libraries were prepared by immunoSEQ multiplex PCR; TCRdb keeps only in-frame clonotypes and omits some of them. Seen here are 20,000 to 25,000 clones, about 83% observed once, and the top ten hold 11%. Input material: CD8+ T cells sorted from blood. All receptors derive from an adult with rheumatoid arthritis.

This clone was detected once. This chain connects TRBV30 to TRBJ2-7, with 7 bases that match TRBD1. V shed 5 bases and J 9 bases; nucleotides not matched to a gene: 19. Germline V gene lookup returns CDR1 GTSNPN and CDR2 SVGIG (reference sequence). The CDR3 length is 15 residues. In DNA, the CDR3 is TGTGCCTGGTCCTACGACGGGACAGATGGCCGGGTGCAGTACTTC. Amino acids: CAWSYDGTDGRVQYF.

The chain uses TRBV7-9 and TRBJ1-2; D is possibly TRBD1 (6 bases). This CDR3 is built from 14 residues. Germline assignment: CDR1 SEHNR and CDR2 FQNEAQ (reference sequence). V lost 1 base and J 4 bases, leaving 10 bases between the germline ends. The CDR3 region is CASSLEGHLYGYTF. The CDR3 nucleotides read TGTGCCAGCAGCTTAGAGGGACACCTCTATGGCTACACCTTC.

This clone was counted only a few times. The chain is built from TRBV10-1 and TRBJ2-7; 7 bases map to TRBD1. The V gene's germline CDR1 is WNHNN and CDR2 SYGVQD (reference sequence). With V trimmed by 6 bases and J by 6 bases, 2 bases remained unmatched. CDR3 length equals 11 residues. CDR3 sequence (DNA): TGCGCCAGCAGCGACAGGGTCGAGCAGTACTTC. This codes for CASSDRVEQYF.

This sequence joins TRBV7-9 and TRBJ2-1, with no clear D. CDR1 and CDR2 from the germline V gene are SEHNR and FQNEAQ (reference sequence). Trimming shortened V by 1 base and J by 7 bases, and 5 bases separated the two germline ends. CDR3 length: 12 amino acids. In nucleotides, the CDR3 is TGTGCCAGCAGCTTAGATGGAAATGAGCAGTTCTTC. Translated: CASSLDGNEQFF.

The chain recombines TRBV6-1 with TRBJ1-5; 7 nucleotides agree with TRBD1. The CDR3 has 14 residues. Germline CDR1 and CDR2: MNHNS and SASEGT. The ends lost 4 bases at V and 0 bases at J; junction bases unmatched: 0. Here the CDR3 reads CASSGDSSNQPQHF. Written as DNA, the CDR3 is TGTGCCAGCAGTGGGGACAGTAGCAATCAGCCCCAGCATTTT.

The CDR3 protein is CASSVGGSSNQPQHF. The CDR3 region has the DNA TGTGCCAGCAGCGTAGGCGGGAGCAGCAATCAGCCCCAGCATTTT. The V and J genes are TRBV9 and TRBJ1-5; D is undetermined. The CDR3 is made up of 15 amino acids. The V end lost 0 bases, the J end lost 1 base, and 8 bases lay between the germline ends. CDR1 and CDR2 from the germline V gene are SGDLS and YYNGEE.

This clone occurred a few times. This sequence joins TRBV4-2 and TRBJ2-7; D uncertain. Germline values: CDR1 LGHNA, CDR2 YNFKEQ. The CDR3 consists of 16 residues. Trimming stripped 0 bases from V and 0 bases from J, with 12 bases between. For the CDR3, the DNA is TGTGCCAGCAGCCAAGATCAGGAACTGAGCTCCTACGAGCAGTACTTC. It codes for CASSQDQELSSYEQYF.

The chain couples TRBV4-1 to TRBJ1-4; 7 positions agree with TRBD1. The V and J ends lost 4 bases and 3 bases, in that order; junction bases with no gene match: 5. Germline V gene sequence: CDR1 MGHRA, CDR2 YSYEKL. This CDR3 region has 15 residues. The CDR3 loop is CASSPGTDPNEKLFF. CDR3 sequence (DNA): TGCGCCAGCAGCCCCGGGACAGATCCTAATGAAAAACTGTTTTTT.

This clone has a single count. This rearrangement joins TRBV9 to TRBJ2-3; weak D call: TRBD2 (6 bases). CDR3 length equals 15 residues. Per the germline V gene, CDR1 is SGDLS and CDR2 is YYNGEE. Between the trimmed V and J ends, which lost 1 base and 0 bases, there was a span of 9 bases. The CDR3 here is CASSVSGSSTDTQYF. The CDR3 DNA is TGTGCCAGCAGCGTATCCGGGAGCAGCACAGATACGCAGTATTTT.

By its share, this clone is medium-sized. The chain joins TRBV2 to TRBJ1-2; possible D gene TRBD1, 5 bases. Trimming left V 6 bases short and J 4 bases short, with 18 bases between. The germline V gene has CDR1 SNHLY and CDR2 FYNNEI. The CDR3 is made up of 15 amino acids. CDR3 protein: CASSGGHSLSYGYTF. Here the CDR3 DNA reads TGTGCCAGCAGCGGTGGACACAGCCTTTCCTATGGCTACACCTTC.

This sequence joins TRBV6-5 and TRBJ2-7; 11 bases map to TRBD2. CDR1 and CDR2 (germline): MNHEY, SVGAGI. This CDR3 region has 15 residues. Trimming removed 0 bases from V and 6 bases from J; junction bases left unmatched: 4. The chain's CDR3 is CASSYSLAGGREQYF. The CDR3 DNA reads TGTGCCAGCAGTTACTCCTTAGCGGGAGGGCGCGAGCAGTACTTC.

The chain joins TRBV19 to TRBJ1-5, with D uncertain. CDR1 LNHDA and CDR2 SQIVND come from the germline V gene (reference sequence). The V and J ends lost 4 bases and 0 bases respectively, with 10 bases between them. This CDR3 is 15 amino acids long. The CDR3 spells CASSTRIDSNQPQHF. CDR3 coding DNA: TGTGCCAGTAGTACCCGGATTGATAGCAATCAGCCCCAGCATTTT.

This clone was counted a few times. The chain combines TRBV19 with TRBJ2-7; D is perhaps TRBD1 or TRBD2 (6 bases each). The CDR3 spans 13 residues. Germline V CDR1 and CDR2: LNHDA, SQIVND (reference sequence). Between the trimmed V and J ends, which lost 9 bases and 7 bases, there was a span of 19 bases. The CDR3 protein is CASARGLLREQYF. The DNA for the CDR3 is TGTGCCAGCGCCCGGGGGCTTTTGCGGGAGCAGTACTTC.

The chain employs TRBV9 and TRBJ1-1; D gene uncertain. Germline V CDR1 and CDR2: SGDLS, YYNGEE. With 4 bases removed from V and 5 bases from J, the gap between germline ends came to 18 bases. The CDR3 totals 15 residues. CDR3 loop: CASSPMTYLGTEAFF. The CDR3 nucleotides read TGTGCCAGCAGCCCGATGACATACCTAGGGACTGAAGCTTTCTTT.

The V and J genes are TRBV4-1 and TRBJ2-2; 7 bases fit TRBD2. The CDR3 runs to 15 residues. Germline trimming cut 1 base from V and 6 bases from J; bases unmatched to any gene: 5. Germline lookup yields CDR1 MGHRA and CDR2 YSYEKL. The CDR3 loop reads CASSQVLAGAGELFF. For the CDR3, the DNA is TGCGCCAGCAGCCAAGTTTTGGCGGGAGCCGGGGAGCTGTTTTTT.

The V call is TRBV12-5, the J call TRBJ1-1; no firm D call. The V end lost 7 bases, the J end lost 1 base, and 7 bases lay between the germline ends. This CDR3 is 12 amino acids long. In germline, CDR1 is LGHNT, CDR2 FRNRAP. The CDR3: CASVLQNTEAFF. The CDR3, as DNA: TGTGCTAGTGTTCTACAGAACACTGAAGCTTTCTTT.

This clone has a handful of counts. V usage is TRBV4-3 and J usage is TRBJ1-6, with a tentative D call TRBD1 (5 bases). The germline gives CDR1 LGHNA, CDR2 YSLEER. The CDR3 spans 15 residues. Trimming removed 0 bases at V and 6 bases at J, with 9 bases between. CDR3 sequence reads: CASSQDGGGNSPLHF. The CDR3 DNA sequence: TGCGCCAGCAGCCAAGATGGGGGAGGTAATTCACCCCTCCACTTT.

The V and J genes are TRBV5-1 and TRBJ2-1, with D perhaps TRBD1 (5 bases). The CDR3 spans 14 residues. Trimming cost V 4 bases and J 4 bases, with 12 bases left between them. Germline CDR1 and CDR2: SGHRS and YFSETQ. The CDR3 coding sequence is TGCGCCAGCAGCAGAGAACCAGGGTACAATGAGCAGTTCTTC. As protein: CASSREPGYNEQFF. Supplemented by reference TRBV5-1 and TRBJ2-1, the full variable domain reads KAGVTQTPRYLIKTRGQQVTLSCSPISGHRSVSWYQQTPGQGLQFLFEYFSETQRNKGNFPGRFSGRQFSNSRSEMNVSTLELGDSALYLCASSREPGYNEQFFGPGTRLTVL.

The V gene is TRBV7-6, the J gene TRBJ2-7, with TRBD2 identical over 10 bases. The CDR3 runs 15 residues. The germline CDR1 and CDR2 sequences are SGHVS and FNYEAQ. The V segment lost 0 bases and the J segment 7 bases; nucleotides outside the gene matches: 6. The CDR3 loop is CASSLAASGSGEQYF. As DNA, the CDR3 is TGTGCCAGCAGCTTAGCGGCTAGCGGGAGTGGGGAGCAGTACTTC.

The chain uses TRBV5-4 and TRBJ2-7; D possibly corresponds to TRBD2 (5 bases). The CDR3 has 14 amino acids. Trimming shortened V by 3 bases and J by 0 bases, and 10 bases separated the two germline ends. Germline V gene lookup returns CDR1 SGHNT and CDR2 YYREEE (reference sequence). CDR3 sequence reads: CASSYLGSSYEQYF. CDR3 DNA: TGTGCCAGCAGCTACCTGGGGAGCTCCTACGAGCAGTACTTC.

The chain combines TRBV4-2 with TRBJ1-1; D is undetermined. The CDR3 consists of 14 residues. Trimming removed 4 bases from V and 0 bases from J, with 9 bases in between. The germline CDR1 and CDR2 sequences are LGHNA and YNFKEQ. CDR3 amino acids: CASSPGSVNTEAFF. The DNA of the CDR3 is TGTGCCAGCAGCCCGGGTTCGGTGAACACTGAAGCTTTCTTT.

V is TRBV4-1 and J is TRBJ2-7, with TRBD2 matching over 11 bases. The CDR3 is 16 residues long. V trimming: 5 bases; J trimming: 6 bases; junction bases outside the gene matches: 12. Germline assignment: CDR1 MGHRA and CDR2 YSYEKL. The CDR3 spells CASSFDSGGAEFEQYF. The DNA for the CDR3 is TGCGCCAGCAGCTTCGATAGCGGGGGGGCCGAGTTCGAGCAGTACTTC.

The rearrangement joins TRBV19 to TRBJ1-2; no firm D call. V was trimmed by 3 bases and J by 4 bases, leaving 9 bases between them. The CDR3 totals 13 residues. CDR1 and CDR2 from the germline V gene are LNHDA and SQIVND (reference sequence). CDR3: CASSIKPGYGYTF. The DNA of the CDR3 is TGTGCCAGTAGTATTAAGCCAGGCTATGGCTACACCTTC.

This chain links TRBV9 with TRBJ2-3; D might be TRBD1 (6 bases). With 0 bases removed from V and 0 bases from J, the gap between germline ends came to 14 bases. The CDR3 has 17 amino acids. Germline CDR1 SGDLS, CDR2 YYNGEE. The CDR3 nucleotides are TGTGCCAGCAGCGTAGGCCCCCCAGGGGTGAGCACAGATACGCAGTATTTT. Protein: CASSVGPPGVSTDTQYF.

The chain uses TRBV11-2 and TRBJ2-7; 7 bases are a match to TRBD2. In germline, CDR1 is SGHAT, CDR2 FQNNGV. The CDR3 has 15 amino acids. The V segment lost 1 base and the J segment 4 bases; nucleotides outside the gene matches: 7. The CDR3 DNA reads TGTGCCAGCAGCTTAGGCTTGGGGGGGGGATACGAGCAGTACTTC. Translation: CASSLGLGGGYEQYF.

CDR3 bases: TGTGCCAGCAGTTACAGGTCAGGGGATGTCATCGGGCAGTTCTTC. It specifies CASSYRSGDVIGQFF. This rearrangement joins TRBV6-6 to TRBJ2-1; possibly TRBD1 for D (6 bases). V was trimmed by 2 bases and J by 12 bases, leaving 20 bases between them. The CDR3 covers 15 residues. Germline V gives CDR1 MNHNY, CDR2 SVGAGI (reference sequence).

This chain joins TRBV7-9 and TRBJ2-7; TRBD1 matches 7 bases. The CDR3 extends over 15 amino acids. Germline V gives CDR1 SEHNR, CDR2 FQNEAQ (reference sequence). Trimming took 5 bases from V and 3 from J; bases not matched to a gene: 10. The CDR3 reads CASSPRDSPFYEQYF. CDR3 nucleotide sequence: TGTGCCAGCAGCCCCCGGGACAGCCCGTTCTACGAGCAGTACTTC.

The chain is built from TRBV2 and TRBJ2-5; D possibly matches TRBD1 or TRBD2 (5 bases each). The CDR3 sequence is 15 residues long. Trimming left V 6 bases short and J 2 bases short, with 16 bases between. From germline, CDR1 is SNHLY and CDR2 FYNNEI. The CDR3 spells CASSRLGRRQETQYF. The DNA for the CDR3 is TGTGCCAGCAGCCGTCTGGGACGGCGGCAAGAGACCCAGTACTTC.

The chain joins TRBV5-1 to TRBJ1-1; 8 nucleotides agree with TRBD1. The CDR3 sequence is 15 residues long. Germline CDR1 is SGHRS and CDR2 is YFSETQ. Trimming took 5 bases from V and 1 from J; bases not matched to a gene: 7. CDR3 coding DNA: TGCGCCAGCAGACCCCCCGGGACAGGGAACACTGAAGCTTTCTTT. The encoded protein is CASRPPGTGNTEAFF.

This chain uses TRBV27 with TRBJ2-3; 11 bases are a match to TRBD2. V lost 3 bases, J lost 5 bases, and 13 bases stayed unmatched. CDR1 is MNHEY and CDR2 is SMNVEV in the germline V gene (reference sequence). The CDR3 runs 18 residues. As DNA, the CDR3 is TGTGCCAGCAGTTTCTCAAACCCTAGCGGGGGGCGTAAAGATACGCAGTATTTT. This gives the protein CASSFSNPSGGRKDTQYF.

The rearrangement links TRBV5-4 to TRBJ2-2; D call uncertain. Trimming left V 0 bases short and J 1 base short, with 7 bases between. This CDR3 has 15 residues. Germline V gene lookup returns CDR1 SGHNT and CDR2 YYREEE (reference sequence). The CDR3 sequence: CASSLGAVNTGELFF. CDR3 sequence (DNA): TGTGCCAGCAGCTTGGGGGCTGTGAACACCGGGGAGCTGTTTTTT.

CDR3 nucleotides: TGTGCCAGTATAGATTTTAGCGGGAGGACCAACAATGAGCAGTTCTTC. Translating gives CASIDFSGRTNNEQFF. The chain couples TRBV25-1 to TRBJ2-1; the match to TRBD2 covers 10 bases. Germline V gene data show CDR1 as MGHDK and CDR2 as SYGVNS. The CDR3 loop spans 16 amino acids. V lost 9 bases and J lost 5; bases outside the gene matches: 13.